This TCR beta chain was sequenced in a study of regulatory T cells in long-lasting Graves disease. Time point in this sample: newly diagnosed GD, antithyroid drugs for less than 3 months. After RNA was extracted from PBMCs, the TCR library was made from it. Building the TCR beta libraries relied on iRepertoire HTBI primers, and CDR3 regions underwent Arm-PCR. A single record per CDR3 protein comes from TCRdb applying MiXCR to the multiplex PCR reads. The sample contains 450,000 to 600,000 distinct CDR3 sequences, 13% of which appear only once. Study-level findings and limits: Persistent Graves' disease cases displayed lower TCR diversity than newly diagnosed ones.

Ten or more counts support this clonotype. As yet, its antigen is unknown. These data were also reused for a study on T cells in Graves' hyperthyroidism and ophthalmopathy.

The clonotype was recovered from a man aged 25 to 40 with Graves disease. This specimen consisted of peripheral blood mononuclear cells (PBMCs), obtained at new diagnosis, from a patient treated with antithyroid drugs.

The CDR3 sequence is CASTGGSYEQYF. In DNA form, the CDR3 reads TGTGCCAGCACAGGGGGCTCCTACGAGCAGTACTTC. The rearrangement links TRBV27 to TRBJ2-7; 7 bases agree with TRBD1. From germline, CDR1 is MNHEY and CDR2 SMNVEV (reference sequence). CDR3 length: 12 amino acids. The junction had 0 bases not matched to a gene; V was cut back by 7 bases and J by 0 bases.